A selection of T cell receptor beta chains follows, all from one sample in a study of blood T cell repertoires in COVID-19. TCRdb's copy holds only in-frame clones and misses some; the assay was immunoSEQ multiplex PCR. The data hold fewer than 150,000 clones, with approximately 90% observed a single time. The specimen sequenced was peripheral blood. Source of these receptors: a human donor in a cohort sampled during active COVID-19. Each CDR3 is given with its conserved first and last residue. Each record gives: V gene, J gene, D gene, clone size, CDR3 DNA, CDR3 protein. D genes are given only for firm matches. The size field is filled for only some rows; it gives once, few, many or a size class.

>TRBV3-1/TRBV3-2|TRBJ2-2|.|.
TGTGCCAGCAGCCATAAAGGAAAGGGAGACACCGGGGAGCTGTTTTTT
CASSHKGKGDTGELFF
>TRBV19|TRBJ2-5|TRBD2|once
TGTGCCAGTAGCATTAGCGGGAGTACCAAAGAGACCCAGTACTTC
CASSISGSTKETQYF
>TRBV11-2|TRBJ2-7|TRBD2|.
TGTGCCAGCATGAAGTTAGCGGGGGGGCCGGGCGAGCAGTACTTC
CASMKLAGGPGEQYF
>TRBV11-1|TRBJ2-1|.|.
TGTGCCAGCAGCTTAATAGCACGCTCCTACAATGAGCAGTTCTTC
CASSLIARSYNEQFF
>TRBV11-1|TRBJ1-6|.|once
TGTGCCAGCAGTCGGACGGGAAATAATTCACCCCTCCACTTT
CASSRTGNNSPLHF
>TRBV5-6|TRBJ2-2|.|.
TGTGCCAGCAGCTTGCTAAGTTTGAACACCGGGGAGCTGTTTTTT
CASSLLSLNTGELFF
>TRBV18|TRBJ2-3|TRBD2|.
TGTGCCAGCTCAGTTGCGGGACTACCTTCCAGGACCACAGATACGCAGTATTTT
CASSVAGLPSRTTDTQYF
>TRBV7-2|TRBJ2-3|TRBD2|.
TGTGCCAGCAGCCCAGCGGGGGGGCGAAATACGCAGTATTTT
CASSPAGGRNTQYF
>TRBV7-2|TRBJ2-5|TRBD1|.
TGTGCCAGCAGCTCGACAGGGGTCGTCCAAGAGACCCAGTACTTC
CASSSTGVVQETQYF
>TRBV2|TRBJ2-2|.|.
TGTGCCAGCAAAAGCAGGGTGGGCACCGGGGAGCTGTTTTTT
CASKSRVGTGELFF
>TRBV6-1|TRBJ2-3|TRBD2|.
TGTGCCAGCAGTGAAAGTAGCGGGGCCCTCACAGATACGCAGTATTTT
CASSESSGALTDTQYF
>TRBV3-1/TRBV3-2|TRBJ2-3|.|.
TGTGCCAGCAGCCAAGAGGGCGGGACGGATACGCAGTATTTT
CASSQEGGTDTQYF
>TRBV2|TRBJ1-3|.|once
TGTGCCAGCAGTACTTCTGGAAACACCATATATTTT
CASSTSGNTIYF
>TRBV7-9|TRBJ1-2|.|.
TGTGCCAGCAGCTTAGCCCCGGTCTATGGCTACACCTTC
CASSLAPVYGYTF
>TRBV9|TRBJ2-1|.|.
TGTGCCAGCAGCGTAGATTTAGCCTCTTACAATGAGCAGTTCTTC
CASSVDLASYNEQFF
>TRBV6-5|TRBJ1-6|TRBD1|few
TGTGCCAGCAGTTTACAACAGGGGACTCATTCACCCCTCCACTTT
CASSLQQGTHSPLHF
>TRBV5-4|TRBJ2-1|.|.
TGTGCCAGCAGCCTATTCGGCTCCTACAATGAGCAGTTCTTC
CASSLFGSYNEQFF
>TRBV2|TRBJ2-5|.|once
TGTGCCAGCAGTGGACAGGTCCTCCAAGAGACCCAGTACTTC
CASSGQVLQETQYF
>TRBV7-2|TRBJ2-7|TRBD1|.
TGTGCCAGCAGCCCGCGGACAGGGCTGTCCTACGAGCAGTACTTC
CASSPRTGLSYEQYF
>TRBV9|TRBJ2-1|.|.
TGTGCCAGCAGCGTAATGGTTTCCTGGCATGAGCAGTTCTTC
CASSVMVSWHEQFF
>TRBV18|TRBJ2-2|.|.
TGTGCCAGCTCACCACCGGGGCCAGCGAAGGCTCGGACGGGGGAGCTGTTTTTT
CASSPPGPAKARTGELFF
>TRBV4-1|TRBJ1-1|TRBD1|once
TGCGCCAGCAGCCAAATAACAGGGGACACTGAAGCTTTCTTT
CASSQITGDTEAFF
>TRBV7-9|TRBJ2-7|.|.
TGTGCCAGCAGCTTAGACCAGGGTGACCACGAGCAGTACTTC
CASSLDQGDHEQYF
>TRBV7-3|TRBJ2-2|TRBD2|.
TGTGCCAGCAGCTTGGGACTAGCGGGGGCGGACGGGGAGCTGTTTTTT
CASSLGLAGADGELFF
>TRBV19|TRBJ1-5|TRBD1|.
TGTGCCAGTAGAGTGGACAGGGGAGCAGGGCCCCAGCATTTT
CASRVDRGAGPQHF
>TRBV30|TRBJ2-5|TRBD1|.
TGTGCCTGGGGAAACCAGGGGGCATGGGAGACCCAGTACTTC
CAWGNQGAWETQYF
>TRBV3-1/TRBV3-2|TRBJ2-3|.|.
TGTGCCAGCAGCCATTGGCCGACTAGCACAGATACGCAGTATTTT
CASSHWPTSTDTQYF
>TRBV30|TRBJ2-1|TRBD2|.
TGTGCCTGGAGTGTAAATGGCCTAGCGGGCTACAATGAGCAGTTCTTC
CAWSVNGLAGYNEQFF
>TRBV6-1|TRBJ2-7|.|many
TGTGCCAGCAGTGAGAGCCAGGGCGAAACCTACGAGCAGTACTTC
CASSESQGETYEQYF
>TRBV27|TRBJ1-1|.|.
TGTGCCAGCAAGGGGCCTATGAACACTGAAGCTTTCTTT
CASKGPMNTEAFF
>TRBV6-5|TRBJ2-1|TRBD1|.
TGTGCCAGCGGGGACAGGGGATACAATGAGCAGTTCTTC
CASGDRGYNEQFF
>TRBV7-2|TRBJ1-6|TRBD1|.
TGTGCCAGCAGCCCTCCCCGTTACAGGGGTCGTTTCACCCTCCACTTT
CASSPPRYRGRFTLHF
>TRBV6-5|TRBJ1-3|.|.
TGTGCCAGCAGTACGGACATCGGAAACACCATATATTTT
CASSTDIGNTIYF
>TRBV18|TRBJ2-1|.|.
TGTGCCAGCTCACCGACAACGACGGGGTCCTACAATGAGCAGTTCTTC
CASSPTTTGSYNEQFF
>TRBV7-2|TRBJ2-7|.|once
TGTGCCAGCAGCACTACAGGGTTCGAGCAGTACTTC
CASSTTGFEQYF
>TRBV7-3|TRBJ2-1|.|.
TGTGCCAGCAGCCAAAATTTATGGGCCGGGGATCCCGACAATGAGCAGTTCTTC
CASSQNLWAGDPDNEQFF